This TCR beta chain derives from a study of T cell responses to AZD1222 COVID-19 vaccine. The CDR3 sequence is 13 residues long. Germline CDR1 reads GTSNPN; CDR2 reads SVGIG (reference sequence). Trimming took off 3 bases at V and 1 base at J, with 9 bases between the two ends. Clones were sequenced by immunoSEQ multiplex PCR, and TCRdb holds only the in-frame ones, with some missing. The table includes approximately 81,000 clones, 80% to 90% detected once. The gene calls are TRBV30 and TRBJ1-1; no reliable D call. This sample comprised peripheral blood, obtained 28 days after the second AZD1222 dose. This clonotype originated in an adult who received the AZD1222 COVID-19 vaccine. CDR3 nucleotides: TGTGCCTGGAGCGTCCAGCCGAACACTGAAGCTTTCTTT. Residues: CAWSVQPNTEAFF. Complete variable domain (other parts from reference TRBV30 and TRBJ1-1): SQTIHQWPATLVQPVGSPLSLECTVEGTSNPNLYWYRQAAGRGLQLLFYSVGIGQISSEVPQNLSASRPQDRQFILSSKKLLLSDSGFYLCAWSVQPNTEAFFGQGTRLTVV.